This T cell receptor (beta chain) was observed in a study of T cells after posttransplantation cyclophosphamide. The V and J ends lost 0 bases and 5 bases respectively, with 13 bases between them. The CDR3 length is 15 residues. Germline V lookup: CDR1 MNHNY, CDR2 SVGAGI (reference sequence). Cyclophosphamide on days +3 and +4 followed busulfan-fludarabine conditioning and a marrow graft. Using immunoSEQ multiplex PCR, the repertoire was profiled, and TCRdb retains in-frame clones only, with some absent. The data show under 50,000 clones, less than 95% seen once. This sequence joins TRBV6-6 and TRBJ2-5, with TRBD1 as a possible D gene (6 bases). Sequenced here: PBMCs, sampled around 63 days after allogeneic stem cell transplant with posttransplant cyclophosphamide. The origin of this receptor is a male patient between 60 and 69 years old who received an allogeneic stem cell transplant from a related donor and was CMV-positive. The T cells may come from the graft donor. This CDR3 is CASSYSQGQRETQYF. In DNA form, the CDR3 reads TGTGCCAGCAGTTACTCACAGGGTCAAAGGGAGACCCAGTACTTC.